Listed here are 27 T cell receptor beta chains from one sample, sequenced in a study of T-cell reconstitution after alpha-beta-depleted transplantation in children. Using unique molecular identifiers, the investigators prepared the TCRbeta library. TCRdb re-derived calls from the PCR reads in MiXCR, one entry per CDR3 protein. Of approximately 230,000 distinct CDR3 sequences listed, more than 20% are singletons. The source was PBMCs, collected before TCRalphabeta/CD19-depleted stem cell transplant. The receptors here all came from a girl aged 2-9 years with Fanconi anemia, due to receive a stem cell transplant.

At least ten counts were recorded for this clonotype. The CDR3 sequence is CSARDREYQETQYF. The CDR3 DNA sequence: TGCAGTGCTAGAGACAGGGAGTACCAAGAGACCCAGTACTTC. The chain combines TRBV20-1 with TRBJ2-5; D could derive from TRBD1 or TRBD2 (5 bases each). V was trimmed by 0 bases and J by 0 bases, leaving 8 bases between them. Germline lookup yields CDR1 DFQATT and CDR2 SNEGSKA (reference sequence). The CDR3 length is 14 residues.

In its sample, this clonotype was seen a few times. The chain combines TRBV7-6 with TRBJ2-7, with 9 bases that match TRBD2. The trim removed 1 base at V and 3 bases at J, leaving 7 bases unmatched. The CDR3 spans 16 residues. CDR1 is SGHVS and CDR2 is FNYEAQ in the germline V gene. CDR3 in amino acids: CASSLGIAGVDYEQYF. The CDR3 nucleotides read TGTGCCAGCAGCTTAGGTATAGCGGGAGTTGACTACGAGCAGTACTTC.

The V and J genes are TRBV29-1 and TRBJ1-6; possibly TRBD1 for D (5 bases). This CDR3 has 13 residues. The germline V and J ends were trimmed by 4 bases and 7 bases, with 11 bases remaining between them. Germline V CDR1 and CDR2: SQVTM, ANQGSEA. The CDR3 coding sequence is TGCAGCGTTGCCCAGGGACCCAATTCACCCCTCCACTTT. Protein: CSVAQGPNSPLHF.

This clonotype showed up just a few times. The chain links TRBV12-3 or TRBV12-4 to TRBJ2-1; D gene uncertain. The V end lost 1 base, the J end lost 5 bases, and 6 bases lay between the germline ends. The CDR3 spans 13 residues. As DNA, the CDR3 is TGTGCCAGCAGTTTAGGTCCCAACAATGAGCAGTTCTTC. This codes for CASSLGPNNEQFF.

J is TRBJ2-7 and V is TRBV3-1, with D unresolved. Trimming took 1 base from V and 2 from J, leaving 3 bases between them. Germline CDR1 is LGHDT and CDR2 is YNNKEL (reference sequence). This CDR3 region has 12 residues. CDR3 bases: TGTGCCAGCAGCCAAGCTACCTACGAGCAGTACTTC. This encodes CASSQATYEQYF.

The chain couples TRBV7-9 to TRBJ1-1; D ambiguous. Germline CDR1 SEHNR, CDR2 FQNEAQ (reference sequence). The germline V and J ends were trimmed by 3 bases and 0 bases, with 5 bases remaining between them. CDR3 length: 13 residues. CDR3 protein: CASSFTVNTEAFF. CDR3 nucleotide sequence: TGTGCCAGCAGCTTTACGGTGAACACTGAAGCTTTCTTT.

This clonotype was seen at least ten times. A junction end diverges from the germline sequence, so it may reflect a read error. This CDR3 reads CASSHGTGIVF. The DNA for the CDR3 is TGTGCCAGCAGCCACGGGACAGGGATCGTTTTT. The chain joins TRBV6-4 to TRBJ2-3; the match to TRBD1 covers 9 bases. In germline, CDR1 is MRHNA, CDR2 SNTAGT. The CDR3 is 11 residues long.

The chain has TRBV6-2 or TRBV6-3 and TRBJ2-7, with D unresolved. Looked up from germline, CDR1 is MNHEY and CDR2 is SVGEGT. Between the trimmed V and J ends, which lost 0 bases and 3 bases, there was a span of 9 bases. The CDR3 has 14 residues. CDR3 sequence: CASSYSKISYEQYF. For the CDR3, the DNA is TGTGCCAGCAGTTACTCTAAGATTAGCTACGAGCAGTACTTC.

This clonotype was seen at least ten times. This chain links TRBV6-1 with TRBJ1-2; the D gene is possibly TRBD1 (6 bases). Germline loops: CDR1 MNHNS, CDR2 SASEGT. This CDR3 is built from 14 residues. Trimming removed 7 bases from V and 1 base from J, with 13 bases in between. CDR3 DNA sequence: TGTGCCAGCACTCCTGGGGGCGGTAACTATGGCTACACCTTC. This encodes CASTPGGGNYGYTF.

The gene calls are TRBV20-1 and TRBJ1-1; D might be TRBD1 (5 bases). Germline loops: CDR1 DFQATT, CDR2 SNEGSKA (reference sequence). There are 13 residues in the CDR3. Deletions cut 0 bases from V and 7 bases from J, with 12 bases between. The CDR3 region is CSARDYLTVEAFF. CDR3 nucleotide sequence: TGCAGTGCTAGAGATTACTTGACAGTTGAAGCTTTCTTT.

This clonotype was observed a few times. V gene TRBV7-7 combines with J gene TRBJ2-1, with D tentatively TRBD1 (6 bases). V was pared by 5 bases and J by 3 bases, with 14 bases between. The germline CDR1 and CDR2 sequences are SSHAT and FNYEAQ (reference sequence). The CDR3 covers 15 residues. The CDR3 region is CASSRAGANYNEQFF. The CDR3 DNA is TGTGCCAGCAGCCGAGCAGGGGCGAACTACAATGAGCAGTTCTTC. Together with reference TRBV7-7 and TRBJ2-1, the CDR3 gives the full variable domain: GAGVSQSPRYKVTKRGQDVTLRCDPISSHATLYWYQQALGQGPEFLTYFNYEAQPDKSGLPSDRFSAERPEGSISTLTIQRTEQRDSAMYRCASSRAGANYNEQFFGPGTRLTVL.

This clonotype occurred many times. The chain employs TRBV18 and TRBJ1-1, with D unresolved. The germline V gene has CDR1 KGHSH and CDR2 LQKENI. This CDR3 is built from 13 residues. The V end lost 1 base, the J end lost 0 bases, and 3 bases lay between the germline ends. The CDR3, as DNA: TGTGCCAGCTCACCACGGTTGAACACTGAAGCTTTCTTT. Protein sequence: CASSPRLNTEAFF.

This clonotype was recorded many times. Here the CDR3 reads CASSLARTSGETQYF. The CDR3 DNA follows: TGTGCCAGCAGCTTAGCGAGGACTAGCGGGGAGACCCAGTACTTC. This chain connects TRBV7-2 to TRBJ2-5; 11 nucleotides line up with TRBD2. V shed 0 bases and J 5 bases; nucleotides not matched to a gene: 2. In germline, CDR1 is SGHTA, CDR2 FQGNSA. The CDR3 spans 15 residues.

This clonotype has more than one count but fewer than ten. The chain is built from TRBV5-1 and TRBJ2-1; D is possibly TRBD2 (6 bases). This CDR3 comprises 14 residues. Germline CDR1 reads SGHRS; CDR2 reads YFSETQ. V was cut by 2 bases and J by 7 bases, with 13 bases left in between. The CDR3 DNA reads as TGCGCCAGCAGCTTCGGGAGTGGGGATAATGAGCAGTTCTTC. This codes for CASSFGSGDNEQFF.

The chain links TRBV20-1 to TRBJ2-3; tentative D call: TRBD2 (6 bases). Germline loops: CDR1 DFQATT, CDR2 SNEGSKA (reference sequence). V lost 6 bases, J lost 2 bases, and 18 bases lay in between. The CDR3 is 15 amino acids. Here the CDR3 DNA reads TGCAGTGCCGCGTCGGTGCGGGGCGTCACAGATACGCAGTATTTT. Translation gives CSAASVRGVTDTQYF.

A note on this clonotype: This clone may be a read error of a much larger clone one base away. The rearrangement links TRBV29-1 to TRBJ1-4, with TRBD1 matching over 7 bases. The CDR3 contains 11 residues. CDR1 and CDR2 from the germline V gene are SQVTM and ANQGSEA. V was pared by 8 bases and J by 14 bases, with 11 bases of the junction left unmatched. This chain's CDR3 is CSPHAGGKLFF. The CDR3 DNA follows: TGCAGCCCCCATGCAGGGGGAAAGCTGTTTTTT.

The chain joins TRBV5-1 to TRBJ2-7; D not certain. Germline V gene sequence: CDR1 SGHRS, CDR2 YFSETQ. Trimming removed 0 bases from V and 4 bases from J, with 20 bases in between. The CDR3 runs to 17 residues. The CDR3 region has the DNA TGCGCCAGCAGCTTGGCCCTCCAGGTGGGATACTCTTACGAGCAGTACTTC. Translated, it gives CASSLALQVGYSYEQYF.

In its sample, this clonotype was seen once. CDR3 residues: CSARRSGANVLTF. CDR3 DNA: TGCAGTGCTAGAAGGTCTGGGGCCAACGTCCTGACTTTC. The genes are TRBV20-1 and TRBJ2-6; no definite D call. This CDR3 is built from 13 residues. From germline, CDR1 is DFQATT and CDR2 SNEGSKA (reference sequence). V lost 2 bases to trimming and J lost 1 base, with 3 bases between them.

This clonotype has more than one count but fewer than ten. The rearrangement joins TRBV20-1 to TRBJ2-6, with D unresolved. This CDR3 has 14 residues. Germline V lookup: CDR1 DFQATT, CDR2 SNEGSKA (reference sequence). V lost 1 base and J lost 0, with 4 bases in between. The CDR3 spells CSARGDSGANVLTF. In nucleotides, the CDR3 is TGCAGTGCTAGAGGGGACTCTGGGGCCAACGTCCTGACTTTC.

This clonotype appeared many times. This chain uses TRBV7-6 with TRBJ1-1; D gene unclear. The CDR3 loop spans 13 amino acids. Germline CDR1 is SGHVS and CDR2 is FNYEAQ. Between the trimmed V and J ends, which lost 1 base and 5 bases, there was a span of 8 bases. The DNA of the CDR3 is TGTGCCAGCAGCTTAGGGGGTCCAACTGAAGCTTTCTTT. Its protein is CASSLGGPTEAFF.

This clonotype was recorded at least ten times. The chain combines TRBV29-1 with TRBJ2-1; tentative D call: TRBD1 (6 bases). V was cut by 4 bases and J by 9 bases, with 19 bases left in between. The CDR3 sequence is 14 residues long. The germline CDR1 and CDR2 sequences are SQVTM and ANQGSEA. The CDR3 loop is CSVGIPGQDREQFF. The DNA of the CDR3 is TGCAGCGTTGGAATTCCGGGACAAGACCGTGAGCAGTTCTTC.

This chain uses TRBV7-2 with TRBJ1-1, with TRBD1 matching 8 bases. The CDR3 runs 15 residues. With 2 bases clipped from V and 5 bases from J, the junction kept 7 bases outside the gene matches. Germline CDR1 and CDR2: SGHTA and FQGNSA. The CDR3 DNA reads TGTGCCAGCAGCTTACCCCCAGGGGGCGGGACTGAAGCTTTCTTT. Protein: CASSLPPGGGTEAFF. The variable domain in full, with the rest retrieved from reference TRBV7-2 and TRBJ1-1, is GAGVSQSPSNKVTEKGKDVELRCDPISGHTALYWYRQSLGQGLEFLIYFQGNSAPDKSGLPSDRFSAERTGGSVSTLTIQRTQQEDSAVYLCASSLPPGGGTEAFFGQGTRLTVV.

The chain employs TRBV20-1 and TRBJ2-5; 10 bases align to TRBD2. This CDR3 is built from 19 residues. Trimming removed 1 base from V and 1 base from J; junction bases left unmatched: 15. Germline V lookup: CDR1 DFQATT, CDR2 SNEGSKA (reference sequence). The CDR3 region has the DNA TGCAGTGCTAGAGGAGATGGTAATAGCGGGAGGCAAATCCAAGAGACCCAGTACTTC. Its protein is CSARGDGNSGRQIQETQYF.

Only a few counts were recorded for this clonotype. In DNA form, the CDR3 reads TGTGCCAGCATTAAGCAGGTTATTCACGATTGGGACAATGAGCAGTTCTTC. This encodes CASIKQVIHDWDNEQFF. The chain carries TRBV25-1 and TRBJ2-1; D call uncertain. This CDR3 spans 17 amino acids. V lost 7 bases and J lost 5, with 24 bases in between. Germline CDR1 MGHDK, CDR2 SYGVNS.

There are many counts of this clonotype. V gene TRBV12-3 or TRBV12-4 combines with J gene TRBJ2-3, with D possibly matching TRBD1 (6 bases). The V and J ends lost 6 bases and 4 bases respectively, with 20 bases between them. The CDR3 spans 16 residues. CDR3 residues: CASSDGQSRLSDTQYF. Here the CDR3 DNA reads TGTGCCAGCAGCGACGGACAGTCCCGGCTGTCAGATACGCAGTATTTT.

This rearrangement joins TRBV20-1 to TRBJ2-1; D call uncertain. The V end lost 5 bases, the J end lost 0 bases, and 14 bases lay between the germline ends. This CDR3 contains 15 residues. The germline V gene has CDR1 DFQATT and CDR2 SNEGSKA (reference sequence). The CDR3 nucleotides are TGCAGTGCTTACTTTAGCAGGAGCTCCTACAATGAGCAGTTCTTC. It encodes CSAYFSRSSYNEQFF.

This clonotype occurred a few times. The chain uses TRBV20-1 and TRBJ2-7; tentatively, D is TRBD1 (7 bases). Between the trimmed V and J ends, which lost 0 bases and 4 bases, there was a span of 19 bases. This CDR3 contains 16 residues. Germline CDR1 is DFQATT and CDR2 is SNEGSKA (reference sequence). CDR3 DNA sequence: TGCAGTGCTAGAGACTCTGGGGGGCAGGGGGGTTACGAGCAGTACTTC. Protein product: CSARDSGGQGGYEQYF.